This T cell receptor beta chain appears in the sequencing data of a study of T-cell memory formation after mild COVID-19. Study in general: TCR clusters showed largely donor specificity.

With constant-segment primers, 5'RACE yielded cDNA libraries of TCR alpha and TCR beta that carried sample barcodes and UMIs. TCRdb analysed the 5' RACE reads with MiXCR anew, one entry per CDR3 protein. Of about 290,000 distinct CDR3 sequences in the sample, around a sixth were seen once. Notes on the study in general: Clones that got smaller from day 15 to 85 had even CD4/CD8, while clones growing later tipped toward CD4+. CD8+ contracting clones occupied EMRA, while CD4+ ones occupied mainly CM and EM.

Points on this clonotype: Antigen: not known.

The specimen was PBMCs or a T cell subset sorted from them (not recorded which). The TCR was taken from a man between 18 and 35 years old who had mild COVID-19 (a few samples of this study predate the infection). Cell type and time point are not known.

CDR3 nucleotides: TGCAGCGTTGAACTACCGGCGGGAGCTGAAGCTTTCTTT. It yields the protein CSVELPAGAEAFF. The chain links TRBV29-1 to TRBJ1-1; D gene uncertain. Germline V CDR1 and CDR2: SQVTM, ANQGSEA. Trimming cost V 2 bases and J 6 bases, with 13 bases left between them. This CDR3 spans 13 amino acids. The variable domain in full, with the rest retrieved from reference TRBV29-1 and TRBJ1-1, is SAVISQKPSRDICQRGTSLTIQCQVDSQVTMMFWYRQQPGQSLTLIATANQGSEATYESGFVIDKFPISRPNLTFSTLTVSNMSPEDSSIYLCSVELPAGAEAFFGQGTRLTVV.